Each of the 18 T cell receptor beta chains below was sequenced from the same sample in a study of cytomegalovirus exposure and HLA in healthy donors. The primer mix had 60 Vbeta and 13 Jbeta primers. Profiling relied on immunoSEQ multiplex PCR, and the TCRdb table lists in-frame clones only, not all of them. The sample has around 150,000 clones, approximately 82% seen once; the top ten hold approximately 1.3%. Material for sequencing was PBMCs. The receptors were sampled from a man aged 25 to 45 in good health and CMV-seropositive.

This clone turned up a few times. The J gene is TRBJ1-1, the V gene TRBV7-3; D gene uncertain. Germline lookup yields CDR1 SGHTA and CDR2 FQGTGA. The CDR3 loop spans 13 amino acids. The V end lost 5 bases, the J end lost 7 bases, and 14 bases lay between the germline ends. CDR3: CASSPTGSSEAFF. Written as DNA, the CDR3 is TGTGCCAGCAGCCCCACTGGTTCTAGTGAAGCTTTCTTT.

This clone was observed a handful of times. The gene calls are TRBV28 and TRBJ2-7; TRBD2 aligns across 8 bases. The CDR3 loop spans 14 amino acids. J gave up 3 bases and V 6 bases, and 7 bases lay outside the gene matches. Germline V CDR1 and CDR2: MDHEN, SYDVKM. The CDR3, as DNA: TGTGCCAGCAGCCCCGGGGGGGAAGTCTACGAGCAGTACTTC. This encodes CASSPGGEVYEQYF.

This chain's CDR3 is CASSLVSQETQYF. Here the CDR3 DNA reads TGTGCCAGCAGCTTAGTCAGCCAAGAGACCCAGTACTTC. The chain links TRBV7-6 to TRBJ2-5; D is unresolved. V lost 1 base, J lost 1 base, and 4 bases lay in between. The CDR3 contains 13 residues. Germline V CDR1 and CDR2: SGHVS, FNYEAQ.

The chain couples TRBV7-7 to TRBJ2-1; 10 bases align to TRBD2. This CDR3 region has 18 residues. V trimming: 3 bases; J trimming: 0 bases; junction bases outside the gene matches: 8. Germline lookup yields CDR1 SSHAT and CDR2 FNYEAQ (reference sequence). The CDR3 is CASSFILAGPSSYNEQFF. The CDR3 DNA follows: TGTGCCAGCAGCTTCATACTAGCGGGGCCGAGCTCCTACAATGAGCAGTTCTTC.

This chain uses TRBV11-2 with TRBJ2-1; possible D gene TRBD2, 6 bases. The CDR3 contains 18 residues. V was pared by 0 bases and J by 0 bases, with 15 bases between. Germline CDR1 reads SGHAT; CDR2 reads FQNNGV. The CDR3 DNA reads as TGTGCCAGCAGCTTAGATATCCCGGGGGTCAGCTCCTACAATGAGCAGTTCTTC. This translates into CASSLDIPGVSSYNEQFF.

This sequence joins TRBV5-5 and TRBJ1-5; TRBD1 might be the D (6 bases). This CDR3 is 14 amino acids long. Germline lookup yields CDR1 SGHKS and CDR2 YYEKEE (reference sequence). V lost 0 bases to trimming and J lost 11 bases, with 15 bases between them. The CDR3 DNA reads TGTGCCAGCAGCTTGGCCCTGATAGGGACATCCCAGCATTTT. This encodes CASSLALIGTSQHF.

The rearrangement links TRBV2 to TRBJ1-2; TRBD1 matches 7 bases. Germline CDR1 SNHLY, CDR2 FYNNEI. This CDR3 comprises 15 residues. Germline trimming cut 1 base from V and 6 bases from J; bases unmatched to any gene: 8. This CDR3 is CASSEGDSQRDGYTF. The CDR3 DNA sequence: TGTGCCAGCAGTGAAGGGGACAGTCAACGGGATGGCTACACCTTC.

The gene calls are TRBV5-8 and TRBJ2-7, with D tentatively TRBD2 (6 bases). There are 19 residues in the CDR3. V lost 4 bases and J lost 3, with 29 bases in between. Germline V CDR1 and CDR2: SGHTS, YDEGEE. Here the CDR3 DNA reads TGTGCCAGCAGCGTGAACCGCGGGACTCCCTCGCTTTTGTTCTACGAGCAGTACTTC. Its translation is CASSVNRGTPSLLFYEQYF.

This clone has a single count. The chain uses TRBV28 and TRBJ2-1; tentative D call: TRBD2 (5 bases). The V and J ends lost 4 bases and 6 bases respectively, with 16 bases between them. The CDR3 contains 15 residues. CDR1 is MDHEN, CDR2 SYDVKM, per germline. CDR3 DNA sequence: TGTGCCAGCAGTTCCGAGGGCGGCTATTCCAATGAGCAGTTCTTC. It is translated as CASSSEGGYSNEQFF.

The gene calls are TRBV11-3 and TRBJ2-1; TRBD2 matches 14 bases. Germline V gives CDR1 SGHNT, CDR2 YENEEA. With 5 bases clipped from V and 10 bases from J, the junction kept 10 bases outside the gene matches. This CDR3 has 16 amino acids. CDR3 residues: CASSRRLAGGLEEQFF. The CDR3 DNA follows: TGTGCCAGCAGCCGCCGACTAGCGGGGGGGCTCGAAGAGCAGTTCTTC.

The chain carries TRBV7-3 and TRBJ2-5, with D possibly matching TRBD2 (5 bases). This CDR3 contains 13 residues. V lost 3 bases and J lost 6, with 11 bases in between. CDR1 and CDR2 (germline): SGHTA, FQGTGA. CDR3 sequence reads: CASSFEGAQTQYF. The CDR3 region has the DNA TGTGCCAGCAGCTTCGAGGGAGCCCAGACCCAGTACTTC.

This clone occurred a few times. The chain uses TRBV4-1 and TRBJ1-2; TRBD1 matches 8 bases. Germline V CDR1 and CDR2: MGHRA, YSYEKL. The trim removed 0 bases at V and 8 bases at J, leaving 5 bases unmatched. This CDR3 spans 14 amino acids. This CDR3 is CASSQDRGPGGYTF. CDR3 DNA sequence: TGCGCCAGCAGCCAAGACAGGGGGCCAGGCGGCTACACCTTC.

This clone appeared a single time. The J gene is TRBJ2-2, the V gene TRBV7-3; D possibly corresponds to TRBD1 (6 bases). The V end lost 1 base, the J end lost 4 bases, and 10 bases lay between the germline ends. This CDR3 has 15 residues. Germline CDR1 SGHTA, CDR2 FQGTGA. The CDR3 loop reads CASSLMGATTGELFF. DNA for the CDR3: TGTGCCAGCAGCTTAATGGGGGCTACCACCGGGGAGCTGTTTTTT.

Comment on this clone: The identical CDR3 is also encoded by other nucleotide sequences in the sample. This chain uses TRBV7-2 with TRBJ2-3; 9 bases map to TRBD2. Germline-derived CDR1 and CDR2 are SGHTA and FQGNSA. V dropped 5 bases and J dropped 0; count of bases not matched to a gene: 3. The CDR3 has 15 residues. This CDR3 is CASSLTSGSTDTQYF. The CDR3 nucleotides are TGTGCCAGCAGCCTTACTAGCGGGAGCACAGATACGCAGTATTTT.

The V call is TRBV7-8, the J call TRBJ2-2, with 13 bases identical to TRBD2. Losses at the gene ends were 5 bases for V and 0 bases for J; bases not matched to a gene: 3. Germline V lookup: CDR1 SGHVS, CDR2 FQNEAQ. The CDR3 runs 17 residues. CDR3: CASSRTSGGANTGELFF. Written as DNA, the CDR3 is TGTGCCAGCAGCAGGACTAGCGGGGGCGCGAACACCGGGGAGCTGTTTTTT.

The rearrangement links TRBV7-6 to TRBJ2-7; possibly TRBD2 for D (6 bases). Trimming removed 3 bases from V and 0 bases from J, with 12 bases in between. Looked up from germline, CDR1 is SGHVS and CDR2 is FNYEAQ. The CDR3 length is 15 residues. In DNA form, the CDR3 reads TGTGCCAGCAGCTTGGCCAGCGGGCCCTCCTACGAGCAGTACTTC. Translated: CASSLASGPSYEQYF. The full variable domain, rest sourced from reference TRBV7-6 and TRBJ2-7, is GAGVSQSPRYKVTKRGQDVALRCDPISGHVSLYWYRQALGQGPEFLTYFNYEAQQDKSGLPNDRFSAERPEGSISTLTIQRTEQRDSAMYRCASSLASGPSYEQYFGPGTRLTVT.

The CDR3, as DNA: TGTGCCAGCAGCGTAGACAGGGAAGTTGGAGAGACCCAGTACTTC. Its protein product is CASSVDREVGETQYF. The V call is TRBV9, the J call TRBJ2-5; D might be TRBD1 (6 bases). This CDR3 is 15 amino acids long. The V gene's germline CDR1 is SGDLS and CDR2 YYNGEE. V lost 0 bases, J lost 4 bases, and 13 bases lay in between.

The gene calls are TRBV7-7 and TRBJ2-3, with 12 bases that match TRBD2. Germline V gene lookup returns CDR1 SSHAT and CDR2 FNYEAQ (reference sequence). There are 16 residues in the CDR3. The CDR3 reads CARRGGLAGGVDTQYF. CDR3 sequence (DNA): TGTGCTAGGAGAGGTGGGCTAGCGGGGGGGGTGGATACGCAGTATTTT.